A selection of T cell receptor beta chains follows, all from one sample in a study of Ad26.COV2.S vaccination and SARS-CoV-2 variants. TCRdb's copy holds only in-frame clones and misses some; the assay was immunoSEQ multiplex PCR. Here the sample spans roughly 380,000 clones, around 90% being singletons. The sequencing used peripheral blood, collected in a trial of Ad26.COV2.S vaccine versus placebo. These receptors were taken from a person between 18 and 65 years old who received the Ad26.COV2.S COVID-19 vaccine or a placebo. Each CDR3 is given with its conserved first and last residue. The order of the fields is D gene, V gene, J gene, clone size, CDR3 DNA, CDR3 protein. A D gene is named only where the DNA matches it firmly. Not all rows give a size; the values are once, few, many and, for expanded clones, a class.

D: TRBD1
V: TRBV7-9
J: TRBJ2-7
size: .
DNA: TGTGCCAGCAGCTCCGGGACAGGGGGAACCTCCTACGAGCAGTACTTC
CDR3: CASSSGTGGTSYEQYF

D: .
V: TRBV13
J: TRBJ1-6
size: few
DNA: TGTGCCAGCAGCTTAGAGAATTCACCCCTCCACTTT
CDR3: CASSLENSPLHF

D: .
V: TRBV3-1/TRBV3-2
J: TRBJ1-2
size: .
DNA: TGTGCCAGCAGCCCAAAGGAAAGGGGGGTTGGCTACACCTTC
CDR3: CASSPKERGVGYTF

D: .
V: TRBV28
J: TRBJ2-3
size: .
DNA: TGTGCCAGCAGTTTCGACAACATGGGGGATACGCAGTATTTT
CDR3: CASSFDNMGDTQYF

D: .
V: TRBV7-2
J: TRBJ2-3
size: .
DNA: TGTGCCAGCAGCTTAGGAAGAGAATGGGTACGGGATACGCAGTATTTT
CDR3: CASSLGREWVRDTQYF

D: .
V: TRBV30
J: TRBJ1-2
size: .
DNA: TGTGCCTGGAGTCCCATGGGCGGGCAGACCTATGGCTACACCTTC
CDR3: CAWSPMGGQTYGYTF

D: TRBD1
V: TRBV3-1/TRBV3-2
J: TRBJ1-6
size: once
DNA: TGTGCCAGGGGAACGAACAGGGGCGATTCACCCCTCCACTTT
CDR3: CARGTNRGDSPLHF

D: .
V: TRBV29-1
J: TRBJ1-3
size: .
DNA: TGCAGCGTTGGGTCGGAGGGGTCTGGAAACACCATATATTTT
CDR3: CSVGSEGSGNTIYF

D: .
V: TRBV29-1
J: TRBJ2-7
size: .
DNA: TGCAGCGTTGGCCGGGACATAGGTCTCTACGAGCAGTACTTC
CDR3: CSVGRDIGLYEQYF

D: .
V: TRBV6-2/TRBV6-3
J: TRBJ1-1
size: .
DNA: TGTGCCAGCAGTTACGGGCCACACACTGAAGCTTTCTTT
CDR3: CASSYGPHTEAFF

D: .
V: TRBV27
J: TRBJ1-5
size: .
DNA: TGTGCCCCCCCCGCGAGAGATAGCAATCAGCCCCAGCATTTT
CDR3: CAPPARDSNQPQHF

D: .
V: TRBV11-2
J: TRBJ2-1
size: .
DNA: TGTGCCAGCAGCTTAGCCCTTTCACCAGGGGGGGGTGAGCAGTTCTTC
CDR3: CASSLALSPGGGEQFF

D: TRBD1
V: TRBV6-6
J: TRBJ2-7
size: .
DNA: TGTGCCAGCAGTCAAGACAGGGCCTACGAGCAGTACTTC
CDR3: CASSQDRAYEQYF

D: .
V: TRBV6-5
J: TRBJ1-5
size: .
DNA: TGTGCCAGCAGTTACTCGCCACCGTATAGCAATCAGCCCCAGCATTTT
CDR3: CASSYSPPYSNQPQHF

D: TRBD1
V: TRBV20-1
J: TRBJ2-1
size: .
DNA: TGCAGTGCTAGTTCGGGACAGGGGCGGAATGAGCAGTTCTTC
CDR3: CSASSGQGRNEQFF

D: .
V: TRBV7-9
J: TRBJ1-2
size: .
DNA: TGTGCCAGCAGCCCTGGGGCAGACTATGGCTACACCTTC
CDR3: CASSPGADYGYTF

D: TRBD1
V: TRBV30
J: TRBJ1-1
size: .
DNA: TGTGCATCGGTCCTAAAGGGGGCAATCGGACAAGCTTTCTTT
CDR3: CASVLKGAIGQAFF

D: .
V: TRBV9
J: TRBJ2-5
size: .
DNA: TGTGCCAGCAGCGTAGAGGGGATGGAGACCCAGTACTTC
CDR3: CASSVEGMETQYF

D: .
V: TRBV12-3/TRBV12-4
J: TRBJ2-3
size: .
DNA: TGTGCCAGCAGTTATGGAGGGAGAGATACGCAGTATTTT
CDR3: CASSYGGRDTQYF

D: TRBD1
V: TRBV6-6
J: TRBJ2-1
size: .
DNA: TGTGCCAGCAGGCCCGGGACAGGGGGCAATGAGCAGTTCTTC
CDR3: CASRPGTGGNEQFF

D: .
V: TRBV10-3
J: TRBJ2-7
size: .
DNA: TGTGCCATCAGTGAGTCCCGGGACGGTTACTACGAGCAGTACTTC
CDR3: CAISESRDGYYEQYF

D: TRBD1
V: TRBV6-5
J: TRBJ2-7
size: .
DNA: TGTGCCAGCAGTTCCGACAGGGGCTACGAGCAGTACTTC
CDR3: CASSSDRGYEQYF